A single T cell receptor beta chain is shown here with its context. The sample is drawn from a study of blood T cell repertoires in COVID-19. For the study at large: Sites across the United States, Italy and Spain contributed samples from acute and convalescent COVID-19. T cells, B-cell-depleted T cells, or PBMCs provided the cDNA or gDNA that served as material.

Authors' data handling: Amplified reference gene primers provided the basis for estimating nucleated cell counts. Sequenced by immunoSEQ multiplex PCR; TCRdb stores in-frame clones only, minus some. The DNA was the basis for D and trimming; V, J and clone size are from that table. The sample lists 150,000 or so clones, 85% to 95% occurring once. The sample taken for sequencing was peripheral blood. The origin of this receptor is a woman in her forties or fifties with acute or convalescent COVID-19.

The CDR3 DNA follows: TGTGCCACACAGGGGTCTGATCAGCCCCAGCATTTT. Amino acids: CATQGSDQPQHF. This chain uses TRBV10-3 with TRBJ1-5; 7 nucleotides match TRBD1. V lost 10 bases, J lost 5 bases, and 5 bases stayed unmatched. This CDR3 has 12 residues. The germline gives CDR1 ENHRY, CDR2 SYGVKD.